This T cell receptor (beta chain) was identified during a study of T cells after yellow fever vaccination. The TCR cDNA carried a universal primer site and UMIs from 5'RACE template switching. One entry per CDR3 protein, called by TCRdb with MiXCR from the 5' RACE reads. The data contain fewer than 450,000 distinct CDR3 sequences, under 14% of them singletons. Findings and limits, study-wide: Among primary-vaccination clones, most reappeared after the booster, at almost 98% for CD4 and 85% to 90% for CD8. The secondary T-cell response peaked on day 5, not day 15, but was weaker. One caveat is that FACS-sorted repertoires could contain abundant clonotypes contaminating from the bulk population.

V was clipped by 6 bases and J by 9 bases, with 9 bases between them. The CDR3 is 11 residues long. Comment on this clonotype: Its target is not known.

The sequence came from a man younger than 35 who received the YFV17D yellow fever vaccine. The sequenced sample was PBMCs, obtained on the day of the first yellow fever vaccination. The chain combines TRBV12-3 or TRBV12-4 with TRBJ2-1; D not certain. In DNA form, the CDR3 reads TGTGCCAGCAGAGGGATGGGTGAGCAGTTCTTC. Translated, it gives CASRGMGEQFF.